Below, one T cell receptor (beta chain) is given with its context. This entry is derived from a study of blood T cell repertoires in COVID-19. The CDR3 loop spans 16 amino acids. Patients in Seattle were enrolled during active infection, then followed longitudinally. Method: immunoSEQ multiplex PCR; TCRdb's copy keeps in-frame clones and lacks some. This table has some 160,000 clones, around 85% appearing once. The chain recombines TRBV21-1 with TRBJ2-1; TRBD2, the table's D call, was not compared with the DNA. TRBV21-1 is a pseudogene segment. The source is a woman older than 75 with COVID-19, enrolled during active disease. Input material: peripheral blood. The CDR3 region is CASSKGQRHGIYEQFF. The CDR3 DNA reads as TGTGCCAGCAGCAAAGGGCAGAGGCACGGGATCTATGAGCAGTTCTTC.